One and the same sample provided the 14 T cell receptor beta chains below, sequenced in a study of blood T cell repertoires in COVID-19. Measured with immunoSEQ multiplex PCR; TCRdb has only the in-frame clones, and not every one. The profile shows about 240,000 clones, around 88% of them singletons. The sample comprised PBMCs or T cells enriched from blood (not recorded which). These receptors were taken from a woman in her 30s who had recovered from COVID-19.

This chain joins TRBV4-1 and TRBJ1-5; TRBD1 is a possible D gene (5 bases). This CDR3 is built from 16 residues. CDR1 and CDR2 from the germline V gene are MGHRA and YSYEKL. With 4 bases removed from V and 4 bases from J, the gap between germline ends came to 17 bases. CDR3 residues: CASSPRGGDLNQPQHF. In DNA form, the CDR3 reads TGCGCCAGCAGCCCCCGTGGAGGGGATTTGAATCAGCCCCAGCATTTT.

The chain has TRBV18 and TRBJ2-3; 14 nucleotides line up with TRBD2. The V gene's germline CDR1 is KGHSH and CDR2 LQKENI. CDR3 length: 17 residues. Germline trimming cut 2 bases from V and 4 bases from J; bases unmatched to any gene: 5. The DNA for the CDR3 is TGTGCCAGCTCACCAAGGACTAGCGGGAGGATTGCAGATACGCAGTATTTT. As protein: CASSPRTSGRIADTQYF.

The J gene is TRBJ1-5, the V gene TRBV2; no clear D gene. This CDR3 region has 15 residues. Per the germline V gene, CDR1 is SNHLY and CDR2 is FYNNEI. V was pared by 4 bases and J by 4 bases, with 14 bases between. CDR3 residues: CASSVSFSGNQPQHF. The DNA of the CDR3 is TGTGCCAGCAGTGTCTCCTTTTCGGGGAATCAGCCCCAGCATTTT.

The CDR3 reads CASSQERSAGGNQETQYF. The DNA of the CDR3 is TGTGCCAGCAGCCAAGAAAGGTCGGCAGGGGGAAACCAAGAGACCCAGTACTTC. The V gene is TRBV4-2, the J gene TRBJ2-5; 7 nucleotides line up with TRBD1. Germline CDR1 LGHNA, CDR2 YNFKEQ. This CDR3 has 18 residues. V was clipped by 0 bases and J by 0 bases; unmatched bases: 10.

CDR3 DNA: TGTGCCAGCAGTCGTTCCGGGACAGGTCCCGCGAACACCGGGGAGCTGTTTTTT. As protein: CASSRSGTGPANTGELFF. The rearrangement joins TRBV6-6 to TRBJ2-2, with 8 positions matching TRBD1. The CDR3 is made up of 18 amino acids. The trim removed 5 bases at V and 0 bases at J, leaving 11 bases unmatched. Germline CDR1 and CDR2: MNHNY and SVGAGI (reference sequence).

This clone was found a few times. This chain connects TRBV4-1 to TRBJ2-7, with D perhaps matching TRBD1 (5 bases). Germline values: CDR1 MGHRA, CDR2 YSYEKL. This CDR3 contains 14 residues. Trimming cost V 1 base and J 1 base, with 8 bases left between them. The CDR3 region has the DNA TGCGCCAGCAGCCAAGTTGCAGGGTCCTACGAGCAGTACTTC. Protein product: CASSQVAGSYEQYF.

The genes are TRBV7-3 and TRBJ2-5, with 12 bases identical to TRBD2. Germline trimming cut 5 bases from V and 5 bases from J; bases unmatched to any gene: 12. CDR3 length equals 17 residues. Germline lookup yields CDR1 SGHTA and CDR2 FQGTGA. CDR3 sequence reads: CASSKGLAGGPLETQYF. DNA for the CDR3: TGTGCCAGCAGCAAAGGGCTAGCGGGAGGGCCGCTTGAGACCCAGTACTTC.

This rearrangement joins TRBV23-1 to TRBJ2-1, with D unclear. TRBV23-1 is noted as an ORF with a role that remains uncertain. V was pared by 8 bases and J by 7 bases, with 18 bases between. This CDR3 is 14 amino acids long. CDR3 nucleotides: TGCGCCAGCCTGCAATGCGGAGCTCCTAATGAGCAGTTCTTC. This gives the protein CASLQCGAPNEQFF.

Here the CDR3 reads CASSSYPQGAMNTEAFF. CDR3 nucleotide sequence: TGTGCCAGCAGTTCCTACCCACAGGGAGCCATGAACACTGAAGCTTTCTTT. The chain is built from TRBV27 and TRBJ1-1; D may be TRBD1 (6 bases). Germline V gene data show CDR1 as MNHEY and CDR2 as SMNVEV (reference sequence). CDR3 length: 17 amino acids. Deletions cut 4 bases from V and 0 bases from J, with 18 bases between.

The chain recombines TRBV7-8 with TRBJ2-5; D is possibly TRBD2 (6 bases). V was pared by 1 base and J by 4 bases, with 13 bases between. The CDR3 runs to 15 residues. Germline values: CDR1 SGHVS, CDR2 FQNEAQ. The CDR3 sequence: CASSLGGGWGETQYF. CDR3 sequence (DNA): TGTGCCAGCAGCTTAGGTGGGGGGTGGGGAGAGACCCAGTACTTC.

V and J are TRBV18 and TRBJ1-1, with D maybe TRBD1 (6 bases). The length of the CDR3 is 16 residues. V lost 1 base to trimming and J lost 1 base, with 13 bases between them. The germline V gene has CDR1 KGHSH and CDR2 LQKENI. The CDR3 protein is CASSPLRQAENTEAFF. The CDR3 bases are TGTGCCAGCTCACCACTCAGACAGGCGGAGAACACTGAAGCTTTCTTT.

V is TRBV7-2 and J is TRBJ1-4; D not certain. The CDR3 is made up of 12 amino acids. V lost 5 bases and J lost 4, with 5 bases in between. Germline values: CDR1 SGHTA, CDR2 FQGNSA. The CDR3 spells CASSLNNEKLFF. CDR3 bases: TGTGCCAGCAGCCTTAATAATGAAAAACTGTTTTTT.

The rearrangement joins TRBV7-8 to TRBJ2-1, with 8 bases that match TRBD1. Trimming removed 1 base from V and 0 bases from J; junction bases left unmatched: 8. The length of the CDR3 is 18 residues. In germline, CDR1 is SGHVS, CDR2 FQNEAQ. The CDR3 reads CASSLEVGGQGSYNEQFF. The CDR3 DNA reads TGTGCCAGCAGCTTAGAAGTCGGTGGACAGGGCTCCTACAATGAGCAGTTCTTC.

CDR3: CASSIDRAGVGEQYF. The DNA for the CDR3 is TGTGCCAGTAGTATAGATAGAGCGGGAGTAGGCGAGCAGTACTTC. The chain combines TRBV19 with TRBJ2-7, with 8 bases identical to TRBD2. This CDR3 is built from 15 residues. The V and J ends lost 0 bases and 6 bases, in that order; junction bases with no gene match: 7. Germline V CDR1 and CDR2: LNHDA, SQIVND (reference sequence).